This entry is about one T cell receptor beta chain. No antigen is known for it. Method: immunoSEQ multiplex PCR; TCRdb's copy keeps in-frame clones and lacks some. The table has some 48,000 clones, about 95% seen once. These data originate in a study of graft-versus-host responses after intestinal transplantation. Across the study: Anti-thymocyte globulin served as induction for all recipients, who then took tacrolimus and steroids for two to three years.

Study observations and caveats: Marrow from the recipient contained GvH clones, some of which had appeared first in ileum or blood. Patients with graft-donor T cell macrochimerism had high graft-versus-host to host-versus-graft clonal ratios in allografts.

The specimen comprised unstimulated CD8+ T cells sorted from spleen or lymph node cells, sampled before transplant. The clonotype comes from a human donor who was the organ donor for an intestinal transplant.

The DNA for the CDR3 is TGTGCCAGCAGTGTGGTGACAGGTAATCAGCCCCAGCATTTT. The encoded protein is CASSVVTGNQPQHF. The chain recombines TRBV2 with TRBJ1-5; possible D gene TRBD1, 6 bases. The CDR3 is 14 residues long. Germline V gene sequence: CDR1 SNHLY, CDR2 FYNNEI. The V and J ends lost 4 bases and 4 bases respectively, with 11 bases between them.